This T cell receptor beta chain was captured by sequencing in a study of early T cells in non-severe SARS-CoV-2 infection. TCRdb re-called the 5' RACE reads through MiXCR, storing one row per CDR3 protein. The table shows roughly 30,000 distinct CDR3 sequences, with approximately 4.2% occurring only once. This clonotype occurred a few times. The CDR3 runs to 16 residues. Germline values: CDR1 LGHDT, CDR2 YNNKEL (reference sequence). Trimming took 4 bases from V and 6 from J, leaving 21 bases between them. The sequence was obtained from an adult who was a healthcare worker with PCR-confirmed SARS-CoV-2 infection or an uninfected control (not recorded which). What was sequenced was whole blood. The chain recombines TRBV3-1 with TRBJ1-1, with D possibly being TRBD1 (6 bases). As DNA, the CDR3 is TGTGCCAGCAGCCCGAGAACGGCAGGGGCTGGGGCTGAAGCTTTCTTT. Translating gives CASSPRTAGAGAEAFF.